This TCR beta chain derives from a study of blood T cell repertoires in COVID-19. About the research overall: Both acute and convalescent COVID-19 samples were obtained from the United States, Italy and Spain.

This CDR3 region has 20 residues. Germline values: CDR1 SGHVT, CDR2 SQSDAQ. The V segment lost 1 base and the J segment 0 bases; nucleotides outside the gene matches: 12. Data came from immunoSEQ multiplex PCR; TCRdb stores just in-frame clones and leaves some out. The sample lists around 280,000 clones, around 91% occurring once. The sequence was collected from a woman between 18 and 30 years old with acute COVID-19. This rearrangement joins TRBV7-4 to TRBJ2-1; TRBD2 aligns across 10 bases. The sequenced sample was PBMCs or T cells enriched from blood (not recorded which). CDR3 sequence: CASSLEGLARGGSSYNEQFF. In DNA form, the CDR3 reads TGTGCCAGCAGCTTAGAGGGACTAGCGAGAGGGGGTAGCTCCTACAATGAGCAGTTCTTC.